Included here is one T cell receptor (beta chain) sequence, with context. Each participant's cohort was designated according to participant-reported clinical history. Either two negative PCRs, clearance, or symptom resolution qualified Cohort 3 donors as recovered. These data come from a study of blood T cell repertoires in COVID-19. How the authors handled the data: Quantification of nucleated cells was approximated via reference gene primer amplification. Sequenced by immunoSEQ multiplex PCR; TCRdb stores in-frame clones only, minus some. V, J and clone size reflect that table, while D and trimming were determined from the DNA. This repertoire shows around 300,000 clones, about 89% found once; its top ten account for 1.7%. The CDR3 consists of 15 residues. Germline CDR1 SGHRS, CDR2 YFSETQ. V shed 3 bases, J shed 8 bases, and the junction held 12 bases outside the gene matches.

Source material: PBMCs or T cells enriched from blood (not recorded which). The rearrangement links TRBV5-1 to TRBJ1-2, with TRBD1 identical over 8 bases. This sequence originates from a middle-aged woman who had recovered from COVID-19. This CDR3 reads CASSWEAGTGRGYTF. Here the CDR3 DNA reads TGCGCCAGCAGCTGGGAGGCAGGGACAGGCCGAGGCTACACCTTC.